This T cell receptor beta chain derives from a study of cytomegalovirus exposure and HLA in healthy donors. Across the whole study: T cells numbering around 180 million yielded approximately 120 million unique TCR beta sequences in an earlier analysis. Findings and limits, study-wide: Segments of the TCR beta V type were, in most cases, productive about 87% or about 30% of the time in an earlier analysis.

Germline-derived CDR1 and CDR2 are LNHDA and SQIVND (reference sequence). The CDR3 sequence is 13 residues long. Trimming cost V 7 bases and J 0 bases; bases outside gene matches: 3. For this clone: Its specificity is unknown.

Donors showed nominal health when sampled, although they likely had unrecorded immune exposures. Primers: 60 Vbeta forward and 13 Jbeta reverse. Profiled with immunoSEQ multiplex PCR; TCRdb holds only in-frame clones, not every one. The table lists a few hundred thousand clones, about 86% of them singletons. The TCR was taken from a woman in her sixties or seventies in good health and CMV-seropositive. Input material: PBMCs. The V call is TRBV19, the J call TRBJ2-7; the match to TRBD2 covers 7 bases. The CDR3 reads CASTAGDSYEQYF. The CDR3 DNA follows: TGTGCCAGTACGGCGGGGGACTCCTACGAGCAGTACTTC.